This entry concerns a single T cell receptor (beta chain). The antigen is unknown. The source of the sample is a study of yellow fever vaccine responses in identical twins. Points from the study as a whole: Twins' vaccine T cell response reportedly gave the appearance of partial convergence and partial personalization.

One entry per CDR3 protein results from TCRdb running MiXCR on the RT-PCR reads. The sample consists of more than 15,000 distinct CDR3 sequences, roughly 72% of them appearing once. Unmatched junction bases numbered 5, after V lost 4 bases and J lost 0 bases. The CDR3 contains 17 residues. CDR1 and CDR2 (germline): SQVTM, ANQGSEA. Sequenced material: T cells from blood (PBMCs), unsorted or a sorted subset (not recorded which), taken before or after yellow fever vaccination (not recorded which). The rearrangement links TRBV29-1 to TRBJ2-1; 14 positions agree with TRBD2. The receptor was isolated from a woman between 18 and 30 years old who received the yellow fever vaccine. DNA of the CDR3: TGCAGCGTTGGGGGGACTAGCGGGGGCAGCTCCTACAATGAGCAGTTCTTC. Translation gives CSVGGTSGGSSYNEQFF.